Listed below are T cell receptor beta chains from one sample, sequenced in a study of blood T cell repertoires in COVID-19. The repertoire was sequenced with immunoSEQ multiplex PCR; TCRdb's copy has only in-frame clones and lacks some. This table has 100,000 to 120,000 clones, approximately 83% appearing once. Sequenced material: peripheral blood. The receptors here all came from a man aged 50 to 60 with acute or convalescent COVID-19. Each CDR3 is given with its conserved first and last residue. The order of the fields is D gene, clone size, J gene, CDR3 length, V gene, CDR3 DNA, CDR3 protein. The D gene is left open where the match is weak. Where a row states a size, it is once, few, many or the class of an expanded clone; other rows omit it.

NA,NA,TRBJ2-1,16,TRBV28,TGTGCCAGCGACTCAAGTGTTGGGGGCGTTCGCAATGAGCAGTTCTTC,CASDSSVGGVRNEQFF
TRBD1,NA,TRBJ1-2,17,TRBV19,TGTGCCAGTAGCCTGCCGGGACAGGGATTCTGGGCCTATGGCTACACCTTC,CASSLPGQGFWAYGYTF
NA,once,TRBJ1-2,15,TRBV19,TGTGCCAGTAGTATAGGGGGGGAAGCTAACTATGGCTACACCTTC,CASSIGGEANYGYTF
NA,NA,TRBJ1-1,15,TRBV11-1,TGTGCCAGCAGCCAACGACAGAACACGAACACTGAAGCTTTCTTT,CASSQRQNTNTEAFF
TRBD1,NA,TRBJ1-2,15,TRBV6-4,TGTGCCAGCAGCGCGGGGACAGGGGGCAACTATGGCTACACCTTC,CASSAGTGGNYGYTF
TRBD1,NA,TRBJ1-3,15,TRBV27,TGTGCCAGCAGTTCCGCAGGGGGCGCGAGAAACACCATATATTTT,CASSSAGGARNTIYF
TRBD2,NA,TRBJ2-3,18,TRBV5-1,TGCGCCAGCAGCTTGGGGTTAGGGACTAGCGATAGCACAGATACGCAGTATTTT,CASSLGLGTSDSTDTQYF
TRBD2,NA,TRBJ2-5,17,TRBV18,TGTGCCAGCTCACCAATGGGCCCCAAGCGGGGACAAGAGACCCAGTACTTC,CASSPMGPKRGQETQYF
TRBD2,NA,TRBJ2-7,15,TRBV28,TGTGCCAGCAGTGAACCGGGACTATTGACCTACGAGCAGTACTTC,CASSEPGLLTYEQYF
TRBD1,NA,TRBJ1-1,16,TRBV30,TGTGCCTGGAGCGGTCGGGCAGGGGGCCGGTTGGAGGAAGCTTTCTTT,CAWSGRAGGRLEEAFF
NA,NA,TRBJ2-5,16,TRBV27,TGTGCCAGCAGCCTAGTGGGAGGGGGGTACCAAGAGACCCAGTACTTC,CASSLVGGGYQETQYF
NA,NA,TRBJ2-3,16,TRBV7-9,TGTGCCAGCAGCTTCGCCGTGACAGCTCGCACAGATACGCAGTATTTT,CASSFAVTARTDTQYF
NA,NA,TRBJ1-6,15,TRBV11-2,TGTGCCAGCAGCTTAGAAACAGGGTCCAATTCACCCCTCCACTTT,CASSLETGSNSPLHF
NA,NA,TRBJ1-1,12,TRBV3-1/TRBV3-2,TGTGCCAGCAGCCAAGCCGGTCGTGAAGCTTTCTTT,CASSQAGREAFF
NA,NA,TRBJ2-7,12,TRBV10-3,TGTGCCATCAGTGACCAGGCCTACGAGCAGTACTTC,CAISDQAYEQYF
TRBD1,NA,TRBJ2-4,14,TRBV6-5,TGTGCCAGCAGATCTCCGGGACAGAAAAACATTCAGTACTTC,CASRSPGQKNIQYF